This is a list of T cell receptor beta chains from one sample in a study of blood T cell repertoires in COVID-19. Profiling relied on immunoSEQ multiplex PCR, and the TCRdb table lists in-frame clones only, not all of them. The sample consists of 150,000 to 250,000 clones, approximately 84% of them appearing once. The sample taken for sequencing was peripheral blood. The receptor source for this set is a human donor with acute or convalescent COVID-19. The donor label of this sample is uncertain. Both conserved end residues are part of each CDR3. D genes are given only for firm matches. Expanded clones get a size class; other rows say once, few or many, or leave the size out.

CDR3,DNA,size,D,J,V,length
CASSLGGRGETQYF,TGTGCCAGCAGCTTGGGGGGCAGGGGAGAGACCCAGTACTTC,NA,NA,TRBJ2-5,TRBV5-6,14
CSASSGESADTQYF,TGCAGTGCTAGTTCGGGGGAGAGCGCAGATACGCAGTATTTT,NA,NA,TRBJ2-3,TRBV20-1,14
CASSDQGAWGANVLTF,TGTGCCAGCAGCGACCAGGGGGCCTGGGGGGCCAACGTCCTGACTTTC,NA,TRBD1,TRBJ2-6,TRBV6-2/TRBV6-3,16
CASSQDPGLPYEQYF,TGCGCCAGCAGCCAAGATCCAGGACTACCCTACGAGCAGTACTTC,NA,NA,TRBJ2-7,TRBV4-1,15
CASSVTGINTEAFF,TGCGCCAGCAGCGTAACAGGCATCAACACTGAAGCTTTCTTT,NA,NA,TRBJ1-1,TRBV5-1,14
CACIARGGNEKLFF,TGTGCCTGCATCGCTCGTGGAGGTAATGAAAAACTGTTTTTT,NA,NA,TRBJ1-4,TRBV30,14
CASSIRASGSDFYEQYF,TGTGCCAGTAGTATTAGAGCTAGCGGGAGCGATTTCTACGAGCAGTACTTC,NA,TRBD2,TRBJ2-7,TRBV19,17
CASSQEQGYRETQYF,TGTGCCAGCAGCCAAGAACAGGGGTACAGAGAGACCCAGTACTTC,NA,TRBD1,TRBJ2-5,TRBV3-1/TRBV3-2,15
CSTGAGGDEQFF,TGCAGCACTGGTGCGGGCGGCGATGAGCAGTTCTTC,NA,NA,TRBJ2-1,TRBV29-1,12
CASSLTGTGNQPQHF,TGCGCCAGCAGCTTGACGGGGACAGGGAATCAGCCCCAGCATTTT,NA,TRBD1,TRBJ1-5,TRBV5-1,15
CASSRGDPGTDTQYF,TGTGCCAGCAGTCGAGGAGACCCCGGCACAGATACGCAGTATTTT,NA,NA,TRBJ2-3,TRBV2,15
CASSEQGAGQETQYF,TGTGCCAGCAGTGAACAGGGAGCGGGCCAAGAGACCCAGTACTTC,NA,NA,TRBJ2-5,TRBV6-1,15
CASSKGSSDTEAFF,TGTGCCAGCAGCAAGGGGTCTTCGGACACTGAAGCTTTCTTT,NA,NA,TRBJ1-1,TRBV7-3,14
CASRAREDQPQHF,TGTGCCAGTAGGGCCAGGGAGGATCAGCCCCAGCATTTT,NA,NA,TRBJ1-5,TRBV19,13
CASSQDKGRDRGYEQYF,TGCGCCAGCAGCCAAGATAAGGGCCGGGACAGGGGGTACGAGCAGTACTTC,NA,TRBD1,TRBJ2-7,TRBV4-3,17
CASSLGSRTDTQYF,TGTGCCAGCAGCTTGGGGAGTCGCACAGATACGCAGTATTTT,NA,NA,TRBJ2-3,TRBV5-4,14
CASGLGLAKETQYF,TGTGCCAGCGGCCTGGGACTAGCGAAAGAGACCCAGTACTTC,NA,TRBD2,TRBJ2-5,TRBV6-5,14
CARSLGAGNQPQHF,TGTGCCAGAAGCTTGGGGGCAGGGAACCAGCCCCAGCATTTT,NA,NA,TRBJ1-5,TRBV5-3,14
CASSFGDRGVDGYTF,TGTGCCAGCAGTTTCGGGGACAGGGGTGTTGATGGCTACACCTTC,NA,TRBD1,TRBJ1-2,TRBV27,15
CASSSKRPGLASGTQYF,TGTGCCAGCAGTTCCAAACGGCCGGGACTCGCCTCCGGTACGCAGTATTTT,NA,NA,TRBJ2-3,TRBV27,17
CASSRTSGPYEQYF,TGTGCCAGCAGCCGGACTAGCGGACCCTACGAGCAGTACTTC,NA,TRBD2,TRBJ2-7,TRBV7-2,14
CASSPGGGPMNTEAFF,TGTGCCAGCAGCCCCGGGGGGGGGCCAATGAACACTGAAGCTTTCTTT,NA,NA,TRBJ1-1,TRBV28,16
CASSLGLSEQYF,TGTGCCAGCAGTTTGGGACTGAGCGAGCAGTACTTC,NA,NA,TRBJ2-7,TRBV2,12
CSAGAEETQYF,TGCAGTGCAGGAGCGGAAGAGACCCAGTACTTC,few,NA,TRBJ2-5,TRBV20-1,11
CASSEVRNSPLHF,TGTGCCAGCAGCGAGGTTCGCAATTCACCCCTCCACTTT,NA,NA,TRBJ1-6,TRBV6-5,13
CASSSYTGNEQFF,TGTGCCAGCAGCTCGTATACGGGGAATGAGCAGTTCTTC,NA,NA,TRBJ2-1,TRBV7-2,13
CASSRQGYEQYF,TGTGCCAGCAGCAGACAGGGGTACGAGCAGTACTTC,NA,TRBD1,TRBJ2-7,TRBV11-1,12
CAWNSYGYTF,TGTGCCTGGAATAGCTATGGCTACACCTTC,NA,NA,TRBJ1-2,TRBV30,10
CATSRDTTSGSEQYF,TGTGCCACCAGCAGAGATACGACTAGCGGGAGCGAGCAGTACTTC,NA,TRBD2,TRBJ2-7,TRBV15,15
CASSPPWGRETQYF,TGTGCCAGCTCACCTCCTTGGGGGCGAGAGACCCAGTACTTC,NA,NA,TRBJ2-5,TRBV18,14
CASIRDFTDEQFF,TGTGCCAGCATTCGGGACTTTACCGATGAGCAGTTCTTC,NA,NA,TRBJ2-1,TRBV2,13
CASSQESQNHEKLFF,TGTGCCAGCAGCCAAGAGTCTCAGAACCATGAAAAACTGTTTTTT,NA,NA,TRBJ1-4,TRBV3-1/TRBV3-2,15
CASSLSRENTEAFF,TGCGCCAGCAGCTTGAGCAGGGAAAACACTGAAGCTTTCTTT,NA,NA,TRBJ1-1,TRBV5-1,14
CASSYSREGGGYGYTF,TGTGCCAGCAGTTACTCCCGGGAGGGCGGTGGCTATGGCTACACCTTC,NA,NA,TRBJ1-2,TRBV6-5,16
CASSFRREVTDTQYF,TGTGCCAGCAGCTTTCGGCGGGAGGTTACAGATACGCAGTATTTT,NA,TRBD2,TRBJ2-3,TRBV7-9,15
CASSPSLLAGGYEQYF,TGTGCCAGCAGCCCGTCCCTACTAGCGGGAGGGTACGAGCAGTACTTC,NA,TRBD2,TRBJ2-7,TRBV7-2,16
CAISTQGSYGYTF,TGTGCCATCAGTACCCAGGGATCCTATGGCTACACCTTC,NA,NA,TRBJ1-2,TRBV10-3,13
CASSQAGTGNTDTQYF,TGCGCCAGCAGCCAAGCCGGGACAGGGAACACAGATACGCAGTATTTT,NA,TRBD1,TRBJ2-3,TRBV4-1,16
CASSNDKRNIQYF,TGTGCCAGTAGTAACGATAAGAGAAACATTCAGTACTTC,NA,NA,TRBJ2-4,TRBV19,13
CASALAGGRYNEQFF,TGTGCCAGCGCGCTAGCGGGCGGAAGGTACAATGAGCAGTTCTTC,NA,TRBD2,TRBJ2-1,TRBV9,15
CASSQSIPLMNEQYF,TGTGCCAGCAGCCAAAGCATCCCCCTGATGAACGAGCAGTACTTC,NA,NA,TRBJ2-7,TRBV3-1/TRBV3-2,15
CATSVGVNTEAFF,TGTGCCACCAGTGTAGGAGTTAACACTGAAGCTTTCTTT,NA,NA,TRBJ1-1,TRBV24-1,13
CATSEPDGGGGSYNEQFF,TGTGCCACCAGTGAGCCCGATGGGGGGGGAGGCTCCTACAATGAGCAGTTCTTC,NA,TRBD2,TRBJ2-1,TRBV24-1,18
CASSLLGQETQYF,TGTGCCAGCTCACTGCTCGGCCAAGAGACCCAGTACTTC,once,NA,TRBJ2-5,TRBV18,13